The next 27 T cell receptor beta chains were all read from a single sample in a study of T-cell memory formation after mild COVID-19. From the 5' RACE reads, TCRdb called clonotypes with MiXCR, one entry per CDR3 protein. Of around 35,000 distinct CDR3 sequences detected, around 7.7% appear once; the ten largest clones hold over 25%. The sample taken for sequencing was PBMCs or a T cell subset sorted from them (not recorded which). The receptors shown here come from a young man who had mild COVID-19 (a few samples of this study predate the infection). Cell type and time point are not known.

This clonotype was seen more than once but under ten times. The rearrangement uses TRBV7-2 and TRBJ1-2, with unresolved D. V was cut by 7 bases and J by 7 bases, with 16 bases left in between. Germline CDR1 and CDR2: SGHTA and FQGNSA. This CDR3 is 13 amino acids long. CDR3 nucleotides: TGTGCCAGCACAATCTCGGGCGCGGCTGGCTACACCTTC. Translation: CASTISGAAGYTF. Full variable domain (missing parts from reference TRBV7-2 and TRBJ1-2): GAGVSQSPSNKVTEKGKDVELRCDPISGHTALYWYRQSLGQGLEFLIYFQGNSAPDKSGLPSDRFSAERTGGSVSTLTIQRTQQEDSAVYLCASTISGAAGYTFGSGTRLTVV.

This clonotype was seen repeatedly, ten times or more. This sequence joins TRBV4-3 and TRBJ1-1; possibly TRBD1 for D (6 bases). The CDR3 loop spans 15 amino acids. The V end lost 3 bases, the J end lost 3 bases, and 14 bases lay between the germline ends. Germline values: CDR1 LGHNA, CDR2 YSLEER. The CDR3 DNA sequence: TGCGCCAGCAGCCACCCCGACAGGCGAGACACTGAAGCTTTCTTT. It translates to CASSHPDRRDTEAFF.

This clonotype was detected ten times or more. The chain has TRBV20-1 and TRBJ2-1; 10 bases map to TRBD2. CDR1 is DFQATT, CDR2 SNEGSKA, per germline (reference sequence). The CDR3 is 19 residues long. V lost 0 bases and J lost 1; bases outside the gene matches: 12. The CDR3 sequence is CSARDLNPSGGSSYNEQFF. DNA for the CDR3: TGCAGTGCTAGAGATCTAAACCCTAGCGGGGGTTCGTCCTACAATGAGCAGTTCTTC.

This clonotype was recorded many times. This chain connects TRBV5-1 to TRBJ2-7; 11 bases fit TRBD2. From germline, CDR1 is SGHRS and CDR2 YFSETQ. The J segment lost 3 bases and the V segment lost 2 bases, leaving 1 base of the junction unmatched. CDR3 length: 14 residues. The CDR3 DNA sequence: TGCGCCAGCAGCTTTCTAGCGGGAGGCTACGAGCAGTACTTC. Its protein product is CASSFLAGGYEQYF. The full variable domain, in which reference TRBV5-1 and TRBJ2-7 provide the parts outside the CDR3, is KAGVTQTPRYLIKTRGQQVTLSCSPISGHRSVSWYQQTPGQGLQFLFEYFSETQRNKGNFPGRFSGRQFSNSRSEMNVSTLELGDSALYLCASSFLAGGYEQYFGPGTRLTVT.

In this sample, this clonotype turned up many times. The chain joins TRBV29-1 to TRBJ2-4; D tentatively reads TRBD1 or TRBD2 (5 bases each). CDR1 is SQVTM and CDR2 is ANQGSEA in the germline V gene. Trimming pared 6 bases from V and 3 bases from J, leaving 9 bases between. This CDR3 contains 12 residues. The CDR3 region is CSVWDLKNIQYF. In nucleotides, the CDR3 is TGCAGCGTCTGGGACCTCAAAAACATTCAGTACTTC.

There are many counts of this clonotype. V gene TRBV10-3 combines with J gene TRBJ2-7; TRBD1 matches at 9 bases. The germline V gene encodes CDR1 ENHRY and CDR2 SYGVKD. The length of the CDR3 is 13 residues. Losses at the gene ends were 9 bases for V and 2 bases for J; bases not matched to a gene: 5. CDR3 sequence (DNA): TGTGCCATAAAACAGGGGGCGGCCTACGAGCAGTACGTC. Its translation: CAIKQGAAYEQYV.

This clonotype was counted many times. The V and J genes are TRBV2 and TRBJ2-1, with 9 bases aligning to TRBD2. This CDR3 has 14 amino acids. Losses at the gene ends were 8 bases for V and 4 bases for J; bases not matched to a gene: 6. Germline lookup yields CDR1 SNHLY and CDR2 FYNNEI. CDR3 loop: CASGGLAGYNEQFF. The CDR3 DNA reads TGTGCCAGCGGAGGGCTAGCGGGGTACAATGAGCAGTTCTTC.

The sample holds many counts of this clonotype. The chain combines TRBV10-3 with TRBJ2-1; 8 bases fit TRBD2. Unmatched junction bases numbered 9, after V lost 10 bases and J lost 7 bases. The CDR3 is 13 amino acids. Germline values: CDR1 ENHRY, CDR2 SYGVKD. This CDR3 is CATKQASGNEQFF. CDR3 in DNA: TGTGCCACAAAGCAAGCTAGCGGGAATGAGCAGTTCTTC.

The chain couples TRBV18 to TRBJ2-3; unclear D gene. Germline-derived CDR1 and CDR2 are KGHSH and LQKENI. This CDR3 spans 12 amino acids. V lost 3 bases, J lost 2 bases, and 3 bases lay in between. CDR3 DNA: TGTGCCAGCTCACCGACCACAGATACGCAGTATTTT. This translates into CASSPTTDTQYF.

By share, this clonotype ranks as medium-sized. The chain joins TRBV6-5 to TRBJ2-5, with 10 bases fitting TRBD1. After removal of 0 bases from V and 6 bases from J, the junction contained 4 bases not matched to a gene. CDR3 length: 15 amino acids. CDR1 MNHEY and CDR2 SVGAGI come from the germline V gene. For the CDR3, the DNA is TGTGCCAGCAGTTACTCGACAGGGGGCGGGAAGACCCAGTACTTC. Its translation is CASSYSTGGGKTQYF.

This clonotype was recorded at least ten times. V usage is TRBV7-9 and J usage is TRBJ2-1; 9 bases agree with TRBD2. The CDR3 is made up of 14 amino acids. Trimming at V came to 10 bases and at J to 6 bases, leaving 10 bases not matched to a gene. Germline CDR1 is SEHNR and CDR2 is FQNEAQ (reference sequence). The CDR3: CATTRGLASNEQFF. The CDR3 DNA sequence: TGTGCCACGACCCGGGGACTAGCATCCAATGAGCAGTTCTTC.

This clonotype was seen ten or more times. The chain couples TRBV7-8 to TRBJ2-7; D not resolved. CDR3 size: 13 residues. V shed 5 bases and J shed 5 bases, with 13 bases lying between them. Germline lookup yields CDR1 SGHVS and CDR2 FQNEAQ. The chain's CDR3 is CASSLSRIDEQYV. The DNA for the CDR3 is TGTGCCAGCAGCCTTAGTCGCATCGACGAGCAGTACGTC.

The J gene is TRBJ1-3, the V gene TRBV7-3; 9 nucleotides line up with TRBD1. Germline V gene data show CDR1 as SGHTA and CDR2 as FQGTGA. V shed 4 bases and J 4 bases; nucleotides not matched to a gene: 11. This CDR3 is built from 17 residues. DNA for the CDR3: TGTGCCAGCAGCTCCGCCCCGGGACAGGGACTGGGAAACACCATATATTTT. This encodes CASSSAPGQGLGNTIYF. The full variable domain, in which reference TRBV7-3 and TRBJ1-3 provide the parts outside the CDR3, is GAGVSQTPSNKVTEKGKYVELRCDPISGHTALYWYRQSLGQGPEFLIYFQGTGAADDSGLPNDRFFAVRPEGSVSTLKIQRTERGDSAVYLCASSSAPGQGLGNTIYFGEGSWLTVV.

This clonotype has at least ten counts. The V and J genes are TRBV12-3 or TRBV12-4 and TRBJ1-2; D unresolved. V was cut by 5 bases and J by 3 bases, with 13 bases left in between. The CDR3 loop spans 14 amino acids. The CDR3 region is CASSRTFDHYGYTF. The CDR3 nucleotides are TGTGCCAGCAGTCGGACTTTCGACCACTATGGCTACACCTTC.

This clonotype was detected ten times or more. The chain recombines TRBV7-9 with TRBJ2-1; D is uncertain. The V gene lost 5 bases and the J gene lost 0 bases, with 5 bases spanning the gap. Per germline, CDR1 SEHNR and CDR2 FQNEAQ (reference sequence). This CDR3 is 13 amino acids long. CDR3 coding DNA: TGTGCCAGCAGCGCAGGCTCCTACAATGAGCAGTTCTTC. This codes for CASSAGSYNEQFF.

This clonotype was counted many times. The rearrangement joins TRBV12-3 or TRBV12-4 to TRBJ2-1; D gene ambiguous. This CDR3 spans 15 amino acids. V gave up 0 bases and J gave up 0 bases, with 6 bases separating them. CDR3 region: CASSLAGNSYNEQFF. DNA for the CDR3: TGTGCCAGCAGTTTAGCGGGCAACTCCTACAATGAGCAGTTCTTC.

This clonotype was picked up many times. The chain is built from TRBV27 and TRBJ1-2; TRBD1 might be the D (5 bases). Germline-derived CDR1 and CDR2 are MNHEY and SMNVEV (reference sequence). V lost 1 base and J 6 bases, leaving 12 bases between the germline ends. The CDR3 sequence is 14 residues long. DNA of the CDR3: TGTGCCAGCAGTTTATTAGGTCAGGGAGATGGCTACACCTTC. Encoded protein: CASSLLGQGDGYTF.

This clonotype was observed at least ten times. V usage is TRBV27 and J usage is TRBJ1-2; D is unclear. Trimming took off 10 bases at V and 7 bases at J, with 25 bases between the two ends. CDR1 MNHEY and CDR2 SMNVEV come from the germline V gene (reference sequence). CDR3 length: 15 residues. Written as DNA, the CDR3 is TGTGCCACCTCTCCCGCAGGCTTGAGTTCCCCTGGCTACACCTTC. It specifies CATSPAGLSSPGYTF.

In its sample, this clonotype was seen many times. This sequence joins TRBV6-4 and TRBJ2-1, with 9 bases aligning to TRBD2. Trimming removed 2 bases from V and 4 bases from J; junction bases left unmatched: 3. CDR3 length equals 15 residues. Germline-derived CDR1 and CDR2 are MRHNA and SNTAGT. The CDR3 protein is CASSDASGAYNEQFF. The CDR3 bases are TGTGCCAGCAGTGACGCTAGCGGGGCATACAATGAGCAGTTCTTC.

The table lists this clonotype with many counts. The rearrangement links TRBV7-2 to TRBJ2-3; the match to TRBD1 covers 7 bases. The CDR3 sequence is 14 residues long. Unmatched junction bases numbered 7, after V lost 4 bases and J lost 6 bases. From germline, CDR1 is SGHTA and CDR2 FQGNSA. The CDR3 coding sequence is TGTGCCAGCAGCTCGGGGACAGCCTGGGATACGCAGTATTTT. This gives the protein CASSSGTAWDTQYF.

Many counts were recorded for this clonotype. The CDR3 sequence: CASSLSSGNTIYF. The CDR3 DNA sequence: TGCGCCAGCAGCTTGAGCTCTGGAAACACCATATATTTT. J is TRBJ1-3 and V is TRBV5-1; D remains ambiguous. The V gene's germline CDR1 is SGHRS and CDR2 YFSETQ. CDR3 length: 13 residues. The germline V and J ends were trimmed by 1 base and 0 bases, with 2 bases remaining between them.

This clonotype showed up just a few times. DNA for the CDR3: TGTGCCAGCAGCTTACGGGCAGGGGACACAGATACGCAGTATTTT. Translation gives CASSLRAGDTDTQYF. This rearrangement joins TRBV11-1 to TRBJ2-3; possibly TRBD1 for D (6 bases). Germline V gives CDR1 SGHAT, CDR2 FQDESV (reference sequence). The CDR3 loop spans 15 amino acids. The V gene lost 2 bases and the J gene lost 2 bases, with 11 bases spanning the gap. Together with reference TRBV11-1 and TRBJ2-3, the CDR3 gives the full variable domain: EAEVAQSPRYKITEKSQAVAFWCDPISGHATLYWYRQILGQGPELLVQFQDESVVDDSQLPKDRFSAERLKGVDSTLKIQPAELGDSAMYLCASSLRAGDTDTQYFGPGTRLTVL.

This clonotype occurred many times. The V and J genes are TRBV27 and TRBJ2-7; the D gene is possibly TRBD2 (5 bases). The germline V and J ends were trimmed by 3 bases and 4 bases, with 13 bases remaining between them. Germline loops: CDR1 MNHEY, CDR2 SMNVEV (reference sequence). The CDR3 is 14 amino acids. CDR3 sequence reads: CASSFGIGAYEQYV. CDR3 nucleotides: TGTGCCAGCAGTTTCGGGATCGGAGCTTACGAGCAGTACGTC.

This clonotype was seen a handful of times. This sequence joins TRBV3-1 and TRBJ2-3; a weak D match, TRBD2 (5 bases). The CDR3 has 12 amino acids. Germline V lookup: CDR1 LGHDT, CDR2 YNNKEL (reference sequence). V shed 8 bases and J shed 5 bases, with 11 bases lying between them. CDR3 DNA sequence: TGTGCCAGCGCCGGGAACGGAGATACGCAGTATTTT. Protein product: CASAGNGDTQYF.

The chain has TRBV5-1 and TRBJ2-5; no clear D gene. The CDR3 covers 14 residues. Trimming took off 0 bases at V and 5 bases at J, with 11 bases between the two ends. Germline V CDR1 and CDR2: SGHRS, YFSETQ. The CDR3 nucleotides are TGCGCCAGCAGCTTGGGGGTAGGGTTGGAGACCCAGTACTTC. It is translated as CASSLGVGLETQYF.

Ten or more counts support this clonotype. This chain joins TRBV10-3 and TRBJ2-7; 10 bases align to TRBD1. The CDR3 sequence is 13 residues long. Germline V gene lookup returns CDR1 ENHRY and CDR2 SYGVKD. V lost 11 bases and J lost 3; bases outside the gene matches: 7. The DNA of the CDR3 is TGTGCCGCTAGCCGGGACAGGGGCTACGAGCAGTACTTC. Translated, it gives CAASRDRGYEQYF.

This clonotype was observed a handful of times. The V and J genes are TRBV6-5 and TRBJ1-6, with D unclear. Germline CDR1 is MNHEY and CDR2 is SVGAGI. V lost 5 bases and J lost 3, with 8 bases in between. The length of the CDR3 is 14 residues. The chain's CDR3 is CASSPGYYNSPLHF. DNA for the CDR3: TGTGCCAGCAGTCCCGGCTACTATAATTCACCCCTCCACTTT.